Here is one T cell receptor (beta chain) with its context. Antigen specificity is unknown. This sample stems from a study of cytomegalovirus exposure and HLA in healthy donors. Looking at the study overall: Researchers found that about 82% of 350 to 500 genotyped donors fell within the Caucasian-associated ancestry cluster. Overall study results and limits: Rare sequences made up most TCRs, while some public TCRs were found in many donors. One variant, a missense change in DCLRE1C, was linked in a later analysis to TCR beta V- and J-gene trimming. Three CMV-associated chains proved CMV antigen-specific in vitro.

The primer mix had 60 Vbeta and 13 Jbeta primers. Using immunoSEQ multiplex PCR, the repertoire was profiled, and TCRdb retains in-frame clones only, with some absent. The table shows around 120,000 clones, with 50% to 65% occurring only once. CDR3 length: 15 amino acids. V was pared by 2 bases and J by 0 bases, with 5 bases between. Germline values: CDR1 SGHDN, CDR2 FVKESK. The clonotype was recovered from a man aged 35 to 55 in good health and CMV-seropositive. Sequenced material: PBMCs. The chain carries TRBV14 and TRBJ1-6, with D unresolved. The CDR3 protein is CASSQSRSYNSPLHF. In DNA, the CDR3 is TGTGCCAGCAGCCAATCCCGCTCCTATAATTCACCCCTCCACTTT.